This T cell receptor beta chain is from a study of beta chain features in type 1 diabetes. Points from the study as a whole: A greater similarity of naive, central memory and Treg TCRB repertoires was seen among patients than among healthy donors.

Expressed TCRB transcripts were sequenced because the isolated RNA had all been reverse transcribed beforehand. Sequenced by immunoSEQ multiplex PCR; TCRdb stores in-frame clones only, minus some. The sample includes under 350,000 clones, about 8% of them seen just once. Germline loops: CDR1 MNHEY, CDR2 SVGAGI. Germline trimming cut 6 bases from V and 3 bases from J; bases unmatched to any gene: 9. The CDR3 runs 15 residues. This clone was seen only a few times. What it recognizes is unknown. The V and J genes are TRBV6-5 and TRBJ2-7; 9 bases match TRBD1. The sequenced sample consisted of central memory CD4+ T cells from blood. This receptor was identified in a woman between 18 and 30 years old in good health. The CDR3 DNA reads as TGTGCCAGCAGAATCACCCGGGACAGGGTCTACGAGCAGTACTTC. Translation gives CASRITRDRVYEQYF.